The 26 T cell receptor beta chains below were found in one sample sequenced in a study of CD8 T cells in ankylosing spondylitis. General study results and limits: A TCR beta motif of about 8 highly homologous variants appeared characteristic of ankylosing spondylitis blood.

These receptors' antigens are unknown. From the 5' RACE reads, TCRdb called clonotypes with MiXCR, one entry per CDR3 protein. Of 200,000 to 250,000 distinct CDR3 sequences in the sample, approximately 20% were seen once. The specimen sequenced was blood, either unsorted or a sorted T cell fraction (not recorded which). The receptors were sampled from a male donor with ankylosing spondylitis.

The V call is TRBV9, the J call TRBJ2-3; 8 bases are a match to TRBD2. The germline gives CDR1 SGDLS, CDR2 YYNGEE. Germline trimming cut 0 bases from V and 2 bases from J; bases unmatched to any gene: 2. The CDR3 runs 15 residues. CDR3 nucleotides: TGTGCCAGCAGCGTAGACGGGAGGGTCACAGATACGCAGTATTTT. Amino acid sequence: CASSVDGRVTDTQYF.

The chain carries TRBV4-2 and TRBJ2-1; tentative D call: TRBD2 (6 bases). This CDR3 contains 15 residues. CDR1 is LGHNA, CDR2 YNFKEQ, per germline. Trimming removed 2 bases from V and 6 bases from J, with 14 bases in between. CDR3 in DNA: TGTGCCAGCAGCCAAAGACTAGGGCCCCCCAATGAGCAGTTCTTC. Translation gives CASSQRLGPPNEQFF.

This clonotype appeared many times. The chain recombines TRBV12-3 or TRBV12-4 with TRBJ1-1, with TRBD1 identical over 7 bases. The CDR3 is made up of 16 amino acids. V trimming: 8 bases; J trimming: 3 bases; junction bases outside the gene matches: 15. CDR3 DNA sequence: TGTGCCAGCGATGGACAGGTCCACGGGATGTACACTGAAGCTTTCTTT. Protein: CASDGQVHGMYTEAFF.

The chain uses TRBV12-3 or TRBV12-4 and TRBJ1-5; no reliable D call. The CDR3 sequence is 15 residues long. Deletions cut 3 bases from V and 0 bases from J, with 9 bases between. CDR3 sequence reads: CASSFGSVSNQPQHF. The DNA of the CDR3 is TGTGCCAGCAGTTTCGGGAGTGTTAGCAATCAGCCCCAGCATTTT.

The chain recombines TRBV7-8 with TRBJ1-1, with unresolved D. Germline CDR1 and CDR2: SGHVS and FQNEAQ. The CDR3 totals 12 residues. Trimming removed 8 bases at V and 0 bases at J, with 7 bases between. CDR3 residues: CASGRMNTEAFF. The CDR3, as DNA: TGTGCCAGCGGACGGATGAACACTGAAGCTTTCTTT.

This clonotype was seen a few times. The chain is built from TRBV7-8 and TRBJ2-7; 7 nucleotides line up with TRBD2. There are 15 residues in the CDR3. V gave up 4 bases and J gave up 2 bases; unmatched junction bases: 8. Per germline, CDR1 SGHVS and CDR2 FQNEAQ. CDR3 in amino acids: CASSSTSALTYEQYF. CDR3 nucleotides: TGTGCCAGCAGCTCTACTAGCGCCTTAACCTACGAGCAGTACTTC.

This clonotype appeared a few times. The gene calls are TRBV29-1 and TRBJ2-1; D unresolved. Per germline, CDR1 SQVTM and CDR2 ANQGSEA. The length of the CDR3 is 13 residues. V lost 3 bases, J lost 6 bases, and 12 bases lay in between. This CDR3 is CSVEARIGNEQFF. The CDR3 bases are TGCAGCGTTGAGGCTAGAATAGGCAATGAGCAGTTCTTC.

Details on this clonotype: A much bigger clone sits one base away, suggesting this may be a read error. The rearrangement links TRBV27 to TRBJ2-5; no firm D call. The length of the CDR3 is 12 residues. Trimming removed 3 bases at V and 5 bases at J, with 7 bases between. Per germline, CDR1 MNHEY and CDR2 SMNVEV (reference sequence). CDR3: CASSFSGETQYF. CDR3 coding DNA: TGTGCCAGCAGTTTCTCAGGCGAGACCCAGTACTTC.

This clonotype has only a few counts. In nucleotides, the CDR3 is TGTGCCAGCAGCTTGTGGGAGACTGAAGCTTTCTTT. Protein: CASSLWETEAFF. V usage is TRBV5-6 and J usage is TRBJ1-1; no definite D call. The CDR3 length is 12 residues. V was shortened by 1 base and J by 5 bases, with 6 bases between the two germline ends. From germline, CDR1 is SGHDT and CDR2 YYEEEE.

In DNA, the CDR3 is TGCAGTGCCCTAGACTACGTACAGGGGAACACTGAAGCTTTCTTT. This translates into CSALDYVQGNTEAFF. V and J are TRBV20-1 and TRBJ1-1, with TRBD1 as a possible D gene (6 bases). The CDR3 extends over 15 amino acids. CDR1 and CDR2 (germline): DFQATT, SNEGSKA (reference sequence). V lost 6 bases and J 1 base, leaving 18 bases between the germline ends.

V and J are TRBV4-1 and TRBJ1-1; a possible D gene is TRBD1 (5 bases). CDR3 length: 13 residues. The ends were cut back, 2 bases at V and 6 bases at J, with 10 bases in the middle. The germline CDR1 and CDR2 sequences are MGHRA and YSYEKL. The CDR3 here is CASSQPKGSEAFF. The DNA of the CDR3 is TGCGCCAGCAGCCAACCGAAGGGGTCTGAAGCTTTCTTT.

This clonotype was observed a handful of times. The chain combines TRBV4-2 with TRBJ2-7, with 8 bases aligning to TRBD1. The CDR3 has 16 residues. Germline CDR1 and CDR2: LGHNA and YNFKEQ. J lost 5 bases, V lost 5 bases, and 14 bases had no gene match. CDR3 DNA: TGTGCCAGCAGCGAAACAGGGGGGCCCCCCCTTGACGAGCAGTACTTC. Protein: CASSETGGPPLDEQYF.

The rearrangement links TRBV10-3 to TRBJ2-1; D remains unclear. Trimming stripped 2 bases from V and 3 bases from J, with 14 bases between. Germline CDR1 ENHRY, CDR2 SYGVKD. CDR3 size: 16 residues. This chain's CDR3 is CAISEVWDHSYNEQFF. CDR3 bases: TGTGCCATCAGTGAGGTGTGGGATCACAGCTACAATGAGCAGTTCTTC.

There are many counts of this clonotype. This chain connects TRBV29-1 to TRBJ2-7; 8 bases align to TRBD1. The CDR3 length is 14 residues. The V segment lost 4 bases and the J segment 2 bases; nucleotides outside the gene matches: 7. Germline CDR1 is SQVTM and CDR2 is ANQGSEA. The CDR3 region is CSVVEAGGTYEQYF. As DNA, the CDR3 is TGCAGCGTTGTTGAAGCAGGGGGCACCTACGAGCAGTACTTC.

V and J are TRBV12-3 or TRBV12-4 and TRBJ2-5; 10 bases agree with TRBD2. Germline trimming cut 6 bases from V and 3 bases from J; bases unmatched to any gene: 1. The CDR3 covers 13 residues. CDR3 DNA sequence: TGTGCCAGCAGGGGACTAGCGAAAGAGACCCAGTACTTC. Translating it yields CASRGLAKETQYF.

V usage is TRBV20-1 and J usage is TRBJ1-3; D is uncertain. V lost 0 bases and J 4 bases, leaving 16 bases between the germline ends. This CDR3 is 16 amino acids long. CDR1 and CDR2 (germline): DFQATT, SNEGSKA (reference sequence). The CDR3 reads CSARDNRLDLGNTIYF. The CDR3 nucleotides read TGCAGTGCTAGAGATAACAGACTAGATTTAGGAAACACCATATATTTT.

At least ten counts were recorded for this clonotype. DNA of the CDR3: TGCAGCGTTGAAGACAGGGGGGTTAACAATGAGCAGTTCTTC. This encodes CSVEDRGVNNEQFF. The chain has TRBV29-1 and TRBJ2-1, with D possibly TRBD1 on 7 matching bases. The CDR3 sequence is 14 residues long. V lost 0 bases, J lost 5 bases, and 11 bases lay in between. Germline V gene data show CDR1 as SQVTM and CDR2 as ANQGSEA.

This clonotype occurred many times. The junction departs from the called germline gene at one end, perhaps through a read error. The CDR3 reads CATSGEGFGYTEAFF. As DNA, the CDR3 is TGTGCCACCAGCGGAGAGGGGTTTGGGTACACTGAAGCTTTCTTT. The rearrangement joins TRBV15 to TRBJ1-1; D perhaps matches TRBD1 (5 bases). The CDR3 runs to 15 residues. The germline gives CDR1 LNHNV, CDR2 YYDKDF (reference sequence).

The rearrangement links TRBV9 to TRBJ1-2; D call uncertain. The germline V and J ends were trimmed by 0 bases and 4 bases, with 13 bases remaining between them. This CDR3 is built from 15 residues. The germline gives CDR1 SGDLS, CDR2 YYNGEE. The CDR3 reads CASSVGSLSPYGYTF. The CDR3 bases are TGTGCCAGCAGCGTAGGCTCCCTCTCACCCTATGGCTACACCTTC.

The chain has TRBV9 and TRBJ1-1; D call uncertain. The V end lost 0 bases, the J end lost 1 base, and 7 bases lay between the germline ends. Germline-derived CDR1 and CDR2 are SGDLS and YYNGEE. This CDR3 is 14 amino acids long. CDR3: CASSVGAPNTEAFF. Here the CDR3 DNA reads TGTGCCAGCAGCGTAGGGGCCCCGAACACTGAAGCTTTCTTT.

At least ten counts were recorded for this clonotype. This chain connects TRBV2 to TRBJ2-7, with 10 nucleotides matching TRBD2. The J segment lost 2 bases and the V segment lost 6 bases, leaving 1 base of the junction unmatched. Germline assignment: CDR1 SNHLY and CDR2 FYNNEI. The CDR3 length is 13 residues. The CDR3 protein is CASRGLAAYEQYF. For the CDR3, the DNA is TGTGCCAGCAGAGGACTAGCGGCCTACGAGCAGTACTTC.

V is TRBV25-1 and J is TRBJ2-7; 9 nucleotides line up with TRBD1. Germline V gene data show CDR1 as MGHDK and CDR2 as SYGVNS. Unmatched junction bases numbered 9, after V lost 6 bases and J lost 6 bases. This CDR3 contains 14 residues. The CDR3 sequence: CASRGQGGISEQYF. The CDR3, as DNA: TGTGCCAGCAGGGGACAGGGTGGGATCTCCGAGCAGTACTTC.

V and J are TRBV2 and TRBJ2-1, with TRBD2 matching over 7 bases. Germline V CDR1 and CDR2: SNHLY, FYNNEI. V lost 1 base to trimming and J lost 8 bases; unmatched junction nucleotides: 14. The CDR3 length is 17 residues. CDR3 nucleotide sequence: TGTGCCAGCAGTGAAGGGGGGGGAGGGCTTAGGATCTATGAGCAGTTCTTC. This translates into CASSEGGGGLRIYEQFF.

The genes are TRBV10-3 and TRBJ2-7; weak D call: TRBD2 (6 bases). V dropped 3 bases and J dropped 1 base, with 16 bases sitting between them. In germline, CDR1 is ENHRY, CDR2 SYGVKD. The CDR3 covers 16 residues. CDR3 residues: CAISDPGVRRSYEQYF. In DNA form, the CDR3 reads TGTGCCATCAGTGACCCGGGAGTTAGGCGGTCCTACGAGCAGTACTTC.

The chain combines TRBV7-6 with TRBJ2-7, with D perhaps TRBD2 (5 bases). The CDR3 spans 13 residues. Trimming pared 6 bases from V and 6 bases from J, leaving 15 bases between. Germline CDR1 SGHVS, CDR2 FNYEAQ. The CDR3 DNA reads as TGTGCCAGCAGATCTTTGGAACGGGGCGAGCAGTACTTC. This codes for CASRSLERGEQYF.

This clonotype was counted a few times. This chain joins TRBV4-2 and TRBJ2-2, with 10 bases identical to TRBD1. J lost 0 bases, V lost 1 base, and 5 bases had no gene match. Germline values: CDR1 LGHNA, CDR2 YNFKEQ. The CDR3 is made up of 18 amino acids. In DNA form, the CDR3 reads TGTGCCAGCAGCCAAGTGGACAGGGGGTATCCGAACACCGGGGAGCTGTTTTTT. Its translation: CASSQVDRGYPNTGELFF.